A single sample is the source of the 13 T cell receptor beta chains below, sequenced in a study of T cells in Graves' hyperthyroidism and ophthalmopathy (dated 2019 in TCRdb). Library preparation used multiplex PCR. Sequencing was carried out with an Illumina HiSeq 2000. Amplification of TCR beta CDR3 regions was carried out from RNA transcripts. A first-round RT-PCR of the TCR CDR3 used the HTBI primer set with the Qiagen OneStep RT-PCR kit. TCRdb handled the public reads itself, with Q25 trimming in fastp and clone calling in MiXCR, and kept productive beta chains. A single entry per CDR3 protein holds the most common genes and DNA from its merged rows. This sample gives approximately 640,000 distinct CDR3 sequences in total; under 20% of them show up just once. Jointly, the top ten make up approximately 3.9% of the sample. The sequencing input was blood. These receptors originate from a young woman with Graves' hyperthyroidism.

In this sample, this clonotype turned up a few times. V is TRBV19 and J is TRBJ1-1, with D perhaps matching TRBD1 (5 bases). This CDR3 is built from 17 residues. Germline CDR1 LNHDA, CDR2 SQIVND (reference sequence). Trimming pared 7 bases from V and 0 bases from J, leaving 21 bases between. The CDR3 loop reads CASKRGLPREMNTEAFF. The DNA for the CDR3 is TGTGCCAGTAAAAGGGGTCTCCCGAGAGAAATGAACACTGAAGCTTTCTTT.

The rearrangement links TRBV20-1 to TRBJ2-3, with 9 bases that match TRBD2. V lost 6 bases to trimming and J lost 0 bases; unmatched junction nucleotides: 4. Germline loops: CDR1 DFQATT, CDR2 SNEGSKA (reference sequence). This CDR3 contains 14 residues. The CDR3 is CSAASGDSTDTQYF. DNA for the CDR3: TGCAGTGCGGCTAGCGGGGATAGCACAGATACGCAGTATTTT.

This clonotype was picked up many times. The CDR3: CAAAGTIPYEQYF. In nucleotides, the CDR3 is TGTGCTGCGGCCGGGACAATTCCCTACGAGCAGTACTTC. The V gene is TRBV28, the J gene TRBJ2-7; D perhaps matches TRBD1 (6 bases). This CDR3 region has 13 residues. Germline V gene lookup returns CDR1 MDHEN and CDR2 SYDVKM.

This clonotype came up many times. The chain combines TRBV20-1 with TRBJ2-3; no clear D. Germline assignment: CDR1 DFQATT and CDR2 SNEGSKA (reference sequence). The CDR3 runs 16 residues. The V end lost 3 bases, the J end lost 2 bases, and 18 bases lay between the germline ends. CDR3 in amino acids: CSARGLGSSYTDTQYF. CDR3 nucleotides: TGCAGTGCTAGGGGTCTGGGTAGCAGCTACACAGATACGCAGTATTTT.

This clonotype showed up many times. CDR3 sequence reads: CASTKFRGSLPYEQYF. CDR3 nucleotides: TGTGCCAGCACCAAATTCAGGGGCTCGCTTCCCTACGAGCAGTACTTC. The V call is TRBV28, the J call TRBJ2-7; TRBD1 might be the D (6 bases). V was shortened by 7 bases and J by 2 bases, with 21 bases between the two germline ends. Germline CDR1 and CDR2: MDHEN and SYDVKM. CDR3 length equals 16 residues.

There are many counts of this clonotype. The chain links TRBV10-3 to TRBJ1-1; tentatively, D is TRBD1 (5 bases). CDR1 is ENHRY, CDR2 SYGVKD, per germline. V lost 0 bases and J 3 bases, leaving 8 bases between the germline ends. The CDR3 sequence is 14 residues long. In DNA form, the CDR3 reads TGTGCCATCAGTGAGTCGGCGGGGGACACTGAAGCTTTCTTT. This translates into CAISESAGDTEAFF.

In this sample, this clonotype turned up many times. The chain uses TRBV5-1 and TRBJ1-1, with TRBD1 as a possible D gene (6 bases). There are 16 residues in the CDR3. The V end lost 4 bases, the J end lost 8 bases, and 24 bases lay between the germline ends. The germline CDR1 and CDR2 sequences are SGHRS and YFSETQ. For the CDR3, the DNA is TGCGCCAGCAGCGCGTTACAGGGTGCCGACGAACAGGAAGCTTTCTTT. It yields the protein CASSALQGADEQEAFF.

This clonotype was detected many times. This rearrangement joins TRBV28 to TRBJ1-4; D may be TRBD1 (5 bases). V gave up 1 base and J gave up 5 bases, with 14 bases separating them. The CDR3 totals 16 residues. Germline V gives CDR1 MDHEN, CDR2 SYDVKM. The CDR3 loop is CASSLSRGDGNEKLFF. The DNA for the CDR3 is TGTGCCAGCAGTTTATCCCGGGGGGATGGAAATGAAAAACTGTTTTTT. Based on the CDR3 plus reference TRBV28 and TRBJ1-4, the full variable domain is DVKVTQSSRYLVKRTGEKVFLECVQDMDHENMFWYRQDPGLGLRLIYFSYDVKMKEKGDIPEGYSVSREKKERFSLILESASTNQTSMYLCASSLSRGDGNEKLFFGSGTQLSVL.

The chain uses TRBV29-1 and TRBJ2-1, with D tentatively TRBD2 (6 bases). This CDR3 has 14 residues. Trimming cost V 3 bases and J 0 bases, with 9 bases left between them. The germline CDR1 and CDR2 sequences are SQVTM and ANQGSEA. CDR3 loop: CSVDAGTSYNEQFF. The CDR3 nucleotides are TGCAGCGTTGACGCGGGGACCTCCTACAATGAGCAGTTCTTC.

This clonotype was seen at least ten times. The J gene is TRBJ1-4, the V gene TRBV20-1; D remains ambiguous. Per germline, CDR1 DFQATT and CDR2 SNEGSKA (reference sequence). The V and J ends lost 3 bases and 0 bases respectively, with 11 bases between them. This CDR3 is 15 amino acids long. The CDR3 sequence: CSASSETATNEKLFF. The CDR3 nucleotides read TGCAGTGCTAGTTCAGAGACCGCAACTAATGAAAAACTGTTTTTT.

V is TRBV3-1 and J is TRBJ1-6; D gene uncertain. Germline V gives CDR1 LGHDT, CDR2 YNNKEL (reference sequence). Trimming stripped 4 bases from V and 15 bases from J, with 13 bases between. This CDR3 has 12 amino acids. The CDR3 sequence: CASSLYPGSLHF. CDR3 bases: TGTGCCAGCAGCCTTTACCCCGGGAGCCTCCACTTT.

This clonotype appeared many times. This chain's CDR3 is CASSLDGTANSPLHF. For the CDR3, the DNA is TGTGCCAGCAGCTTAGATGGGACAGCTAATTCACCCCTCCACTTT. The V call is TRBV11-2, the J call TRBJ1-6, with 7 bases matching TRBD1. Germline-derived CDR1 and CDR2 are SGHAT and FQNNGV. The CDR3 is made up of 15 amino acids. With 0 bases clipped from V and 6 bases from J, the junction kept 2 bases outside the gene matches.

This clonotype was recorded many times. J is TRBJ2-7 and V is TRBV2; 8 nucleotides line up with TRBD1. The J segment lost 3 bases and the V segment lost 7 bases, leaving 11 bases of the junction unmatched. Germline assignment: CDR1 SNHLY and CDR2 FYNNEI. The CDR3 runs to 15 residues. CDR3 region: CASTFDRGNVYEQYF. DNA of the CDR3: TGTGCCAGCACCTTCGACAGGGGTAACGTCTACGAGCAGTACTTC.